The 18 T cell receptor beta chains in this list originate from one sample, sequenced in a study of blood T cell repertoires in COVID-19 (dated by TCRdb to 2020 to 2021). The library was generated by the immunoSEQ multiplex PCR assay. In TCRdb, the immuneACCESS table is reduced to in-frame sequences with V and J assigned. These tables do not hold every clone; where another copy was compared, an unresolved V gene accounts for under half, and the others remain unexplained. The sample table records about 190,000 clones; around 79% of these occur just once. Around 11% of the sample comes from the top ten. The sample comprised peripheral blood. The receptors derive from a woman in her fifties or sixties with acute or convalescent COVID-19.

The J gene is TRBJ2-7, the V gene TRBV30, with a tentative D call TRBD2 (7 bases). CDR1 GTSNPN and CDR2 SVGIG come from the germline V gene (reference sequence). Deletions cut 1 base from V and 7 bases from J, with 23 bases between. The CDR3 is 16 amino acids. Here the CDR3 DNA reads TGTGCCTGGAGTGAATACAAGACAGGCGGCGGGGGTGAGCAGTACTTC. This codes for CAWSEYKTGGGGEQYF.

CDR3 DNA: TGTGCCAGCAGCCAGACTAGCGGGAGCCCCACCGGGGAGCTGTTTTTT. Amino acids: CASSQTSGSPTGELFF. V usage is TRBV7-2 and J usage is TRBJ2-2; 12 bases agree with TRBD2. CDR1 is SGHTA, CDR2 FQGNSA, per germline. Trimming cost V 5 bases and J 4 bases; bases outside gene matches: 5. The CDR3 contains 16 residues.

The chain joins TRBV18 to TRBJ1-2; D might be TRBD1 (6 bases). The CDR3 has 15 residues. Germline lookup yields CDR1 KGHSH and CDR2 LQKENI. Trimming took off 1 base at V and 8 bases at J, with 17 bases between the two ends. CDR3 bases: TGTGCCAGCTCACCACAAACAACAGGGAGTGAGGGCTACACCTTC. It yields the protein CASSPQTTGSEGYTF.

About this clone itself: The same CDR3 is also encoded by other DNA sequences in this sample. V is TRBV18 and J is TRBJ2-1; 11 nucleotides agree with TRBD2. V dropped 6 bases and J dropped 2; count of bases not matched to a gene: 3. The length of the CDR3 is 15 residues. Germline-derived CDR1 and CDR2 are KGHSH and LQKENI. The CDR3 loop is CASSPGLAAYNEQFF. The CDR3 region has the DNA TGTGCCAGCTCCCCGGGACTAGCGGCCTACAATGAGCAGTTCTTC.

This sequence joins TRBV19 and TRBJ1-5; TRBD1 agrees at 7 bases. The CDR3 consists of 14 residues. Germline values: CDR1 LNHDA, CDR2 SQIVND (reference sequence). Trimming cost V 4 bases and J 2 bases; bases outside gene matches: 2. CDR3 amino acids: CASSNTGGNQPQHF. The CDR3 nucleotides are TGTGCCAGTAGTAATACAGGGGGCAATCAGCCCCAGCATTTT.

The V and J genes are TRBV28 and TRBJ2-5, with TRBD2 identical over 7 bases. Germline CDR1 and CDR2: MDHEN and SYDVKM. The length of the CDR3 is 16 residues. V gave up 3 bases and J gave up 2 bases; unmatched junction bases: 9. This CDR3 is CASSFRASGSQETQYF. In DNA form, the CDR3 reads TGTGCCAGCAGTTTCCGGGCTAGCGGTTCGCAAGAGACCCAGTACTTC. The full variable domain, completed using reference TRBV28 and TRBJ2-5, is DVKVTQSSRYLVKRTGEKVFLECVQDMDHENMFWYRQDPGLGLRLIYFSYDVKMKEKGDIPEGYSVSREKKERFSLILESASTNQTSMYLCASSFRASGSQETQYFGPGTRLLVL.

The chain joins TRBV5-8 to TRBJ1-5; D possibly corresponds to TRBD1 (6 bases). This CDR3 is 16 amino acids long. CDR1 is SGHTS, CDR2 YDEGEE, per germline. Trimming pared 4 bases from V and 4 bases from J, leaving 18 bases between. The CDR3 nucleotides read TGTGCCAGCAGCCCCAGAGGGGGTACAGGGAATCAGCCCCAGCATTTT. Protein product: CASSPRGGTGNQPQHF. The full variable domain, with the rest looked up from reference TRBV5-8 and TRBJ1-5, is EAGVTQSPTHLIKTRGQQATLRCSPISGHTSVYWYQQALGLGLQFLLWYDEGEERNRGNFPPRFSGRQFPNYSSELNVNALELEDSALYLCASSPRGGTGNQPQHFGDGTRLSIL.

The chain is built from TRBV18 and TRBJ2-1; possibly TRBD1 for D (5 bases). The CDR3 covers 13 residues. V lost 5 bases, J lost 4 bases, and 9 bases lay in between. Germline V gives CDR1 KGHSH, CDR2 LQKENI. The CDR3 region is CASSVQVYNEQFF. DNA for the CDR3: TGTGCCAGCTCAGTACAGGTGTACAATGAGCAGTTCTTC.

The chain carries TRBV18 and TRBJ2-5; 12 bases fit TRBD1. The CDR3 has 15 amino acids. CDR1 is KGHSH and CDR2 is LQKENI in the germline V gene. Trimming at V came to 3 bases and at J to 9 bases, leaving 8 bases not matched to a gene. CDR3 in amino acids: CASSPGQGAPQAQYF. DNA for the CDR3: TGTGCCAGCTCACCGGGACAGGGGGCCCCCCAGGCCCAGTACTTC.

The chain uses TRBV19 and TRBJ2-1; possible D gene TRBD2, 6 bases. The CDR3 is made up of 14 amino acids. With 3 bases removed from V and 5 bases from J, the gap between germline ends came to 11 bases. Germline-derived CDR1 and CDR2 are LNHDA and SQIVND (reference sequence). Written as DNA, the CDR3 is TGTGCCAGTAGTATCCGGAGGGCCGACAATGAGCAGTTCTTC. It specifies CASSIRRADNEQFF.

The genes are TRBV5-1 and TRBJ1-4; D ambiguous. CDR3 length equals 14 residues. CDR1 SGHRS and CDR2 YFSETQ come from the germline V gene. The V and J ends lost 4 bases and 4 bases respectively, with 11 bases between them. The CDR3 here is CASSVAASNEKLFF. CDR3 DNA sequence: TGCGCCAGCAGCGTAGCGGCGAGTAATGAAAAACTGTTTTTT. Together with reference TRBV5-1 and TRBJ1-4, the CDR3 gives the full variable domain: KAGVTQTPRYLIKTRGQQVTLSCSPISGHRSVSWYQQTPGQGLQFLFEYFSETQRNKGNFPGRFSGRQFSNSRSEMNVSTLELGDSALYLCASSVAASNEKLFFGSGTQLSVL.

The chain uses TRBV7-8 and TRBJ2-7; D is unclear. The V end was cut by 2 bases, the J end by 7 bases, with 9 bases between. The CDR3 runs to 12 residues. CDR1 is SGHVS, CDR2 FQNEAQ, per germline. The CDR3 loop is CASSLRVEEQYF. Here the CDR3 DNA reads TGTGCCAGCAGCTTACGGGTGGAGGAGCAGTACTTC.

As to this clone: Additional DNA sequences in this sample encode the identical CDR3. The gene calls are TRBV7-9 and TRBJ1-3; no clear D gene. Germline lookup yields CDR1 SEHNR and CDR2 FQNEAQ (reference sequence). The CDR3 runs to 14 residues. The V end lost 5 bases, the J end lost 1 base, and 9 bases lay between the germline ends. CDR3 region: CASSPDISGNTIYF. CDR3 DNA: TGTGCCAGCAGCCCCGACATTTCTGGAAACACCATATATTTT.

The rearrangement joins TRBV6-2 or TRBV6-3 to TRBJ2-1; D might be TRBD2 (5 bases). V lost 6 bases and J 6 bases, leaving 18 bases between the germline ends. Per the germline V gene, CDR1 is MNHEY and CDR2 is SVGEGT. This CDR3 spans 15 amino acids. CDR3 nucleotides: TGTGCCAGCAGCCCACCCAGCGGATATTTCAATGAGCAGTTCTTC. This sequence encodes CASSPPSGYFNEQFF.

Written as DNA, the CDR3 is TGTGCCAGCAGCTTCCAACTAGCTTCTTCCTATGAGCAGTTCTTC. It is translated as CASSFQLASSYEQFF. The V and J genes are TRBV7-9 and TRBJ2-1, with TRBD2 as a possible D gene (6 bases). Germline V gene lookup returns CDR1 SEHNR and CDR2 FQNEAQ (reference sequence). Trimming left V 3 bases short and J 8 bases short, with 17 bases between. The CDR3 is made up of 15 amino acids.

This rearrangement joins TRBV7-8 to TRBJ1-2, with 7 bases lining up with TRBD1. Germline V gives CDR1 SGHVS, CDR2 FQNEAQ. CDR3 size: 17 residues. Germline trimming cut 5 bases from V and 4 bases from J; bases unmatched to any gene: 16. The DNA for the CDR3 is TGTGCCAGCAGCCTCGGAGGATCGACAGGGAGTTCCTATGGCTACACCTTC. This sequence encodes CASSLGGSTGSSYGYTF.

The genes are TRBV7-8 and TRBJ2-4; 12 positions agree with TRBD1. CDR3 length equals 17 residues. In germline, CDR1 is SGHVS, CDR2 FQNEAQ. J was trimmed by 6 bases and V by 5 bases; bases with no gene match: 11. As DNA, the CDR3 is TGTGCCAGCAGCCTGAGTGTAGGGACAGGGGGCAGAAACATTCAGTACTTC. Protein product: CASSLSVGTGGRNIQYF. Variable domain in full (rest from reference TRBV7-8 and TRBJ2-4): GAGVSQSPRYKVAKRGQDVALRCDPISGHVSLFWYQQALGQGPEFLTYFQNEAQLDKSGLPSDRFFAERPEGSVSTLKIQRTQQEDSAVYLCASSLSVGTGGRNIQYFGAGTRLSVL.

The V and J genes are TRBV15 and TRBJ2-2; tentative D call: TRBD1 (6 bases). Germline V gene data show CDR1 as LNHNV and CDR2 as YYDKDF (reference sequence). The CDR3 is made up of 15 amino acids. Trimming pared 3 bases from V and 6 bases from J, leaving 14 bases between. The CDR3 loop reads CATSRSLPGAGELFF. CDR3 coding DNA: TGTGCCACCAGCAGGTCTCTTCCAGGGGCCGGGGAGCTGTTTTTT.